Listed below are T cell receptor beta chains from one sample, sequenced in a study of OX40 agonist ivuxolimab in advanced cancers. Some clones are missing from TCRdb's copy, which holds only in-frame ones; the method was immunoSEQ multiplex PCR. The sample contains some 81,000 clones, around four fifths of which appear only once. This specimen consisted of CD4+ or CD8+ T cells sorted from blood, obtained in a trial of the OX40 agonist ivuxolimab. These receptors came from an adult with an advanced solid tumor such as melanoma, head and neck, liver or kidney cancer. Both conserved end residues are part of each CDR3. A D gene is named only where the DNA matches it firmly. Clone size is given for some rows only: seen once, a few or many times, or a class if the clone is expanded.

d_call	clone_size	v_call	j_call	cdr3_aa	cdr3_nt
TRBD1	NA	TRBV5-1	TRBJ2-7	CASSLAGQGAYEQYF	TGCGCCAGCAGCTTGGCTGGACAGGGAGCCTACGAGCAGTACTTC
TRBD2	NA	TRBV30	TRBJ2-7	CAWSGWGLAGSSYEQYF	TGTGCCTGGAGTGGATGGGGACTAGCGGGTTCTTCCTACGAGCAGTACTTC
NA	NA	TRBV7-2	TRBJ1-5	CASSLDGGAFSPQHF	TGTGCCAGCAGCTTAGATGGGGGGGCCTTCTCGCCCCAGCATTTT
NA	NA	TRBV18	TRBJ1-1	CASSPWGGSGSGGSTEAFF	TGTGCCAGCTCACCGTGGGGCGGTTCAGGCAGCGGGGGTAGCACTGAAGCTTTCTTT
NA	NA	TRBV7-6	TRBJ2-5	CASSLTGLPETQYF	TGTGCCAGCAGCCTGACTGGCCTTCCCGAGACCCAGTACTTC
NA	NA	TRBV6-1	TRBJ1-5	CASSERGDRNQPQHF	TGTGCCAGCAGTGAGAGAGGGGACCGCAATCAGCCCCAGCATTTT
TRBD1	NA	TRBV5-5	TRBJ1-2	CASSLGQGGYGYTF	TGTGCCAGCAGCTTGGGACAGGGCGGCTATGGCTACACCTTC
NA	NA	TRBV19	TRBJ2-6	CASKGGTGANVLTF	TGTGCCAGTAAAGGTGGAACTGGGGCCAACGTCCTGACTTTC
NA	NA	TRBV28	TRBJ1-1	CASSKISLKAEAFF	TGTGCCAGCAGCAAAATTAGTCTTAAGGCTGAAGCTTTCTTT
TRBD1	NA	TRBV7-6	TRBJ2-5	CASSLDGYKGAKETQYF	TGTGCCAGCAGCTTAGATGGTTACAAGGGGGCCAAGGAGACCCAGTACTTC
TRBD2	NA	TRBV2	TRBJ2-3	CASSSSTSGREGTQYF	TGTGCCAGCAGCTCCAGTACTAGCGGGAGGGAGGGTACGCAGTATTTT
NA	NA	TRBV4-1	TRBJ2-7	CASSQDEGPYEQYF	TGCGCCAGCAGCCAAGATGAGGGTCCCTACGAGCAGTACTTC
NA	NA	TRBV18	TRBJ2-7	CASSWGRFYEQYF	TGTGCCAGCTCATGGGGACGGTTCTACGAGCAGTACTTC
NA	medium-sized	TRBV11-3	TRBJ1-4	CASKGRAEKLFF	TGTGCCAGCAAAGGCAGGGCTGAAAAACTGTTTTTT
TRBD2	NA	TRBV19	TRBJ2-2	CASKPGLAANTGELFF	TGTGCCAGCAAACCGGGACTAGCGGCGAACACCGGGGAGCTGTTTTTT
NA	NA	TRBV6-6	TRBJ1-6	CASSYSLDMNSPLHF	TGTGCCAGCAGTTACTCCCTTGACATGAATTCACCCCTCCACTTT
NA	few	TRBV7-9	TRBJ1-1	CASSPRVGYGIPNTEAFF	TGTGCCAGCAGCCCGAGGGTGGGGTATGGGATTCCGAACACTGAAGCTTTCTTT
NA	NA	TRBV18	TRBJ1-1	CASSRTGSTEAFF	TGTGCCAGCTCGCGAACAGGGAGCACTGAAGCTTTCTTT
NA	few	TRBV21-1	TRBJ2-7	CASGGGSPYEQYF	TGTGCCAGCGGCGGGGGGTCCCCCTACGAGCAGTACTTC
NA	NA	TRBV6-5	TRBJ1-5	CASSYSGRGQPQHF	TGTGCCAGCAGTTATTCGGGACGGGGTCAGCCCCAGCATTTT
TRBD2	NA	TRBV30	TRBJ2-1	CAWSAGTSNEQFF	TGTGCCTGGAGTGCCGGGACTAGTAATGAGCAGTTCTTC
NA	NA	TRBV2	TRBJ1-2	CASSVRGAGGYTF	TGTGCCAGCAGCGTTCGGGGAGCTGGTGGCTACACCTTC